The 11 T cell receptor gamma chains presented below share a single source sample, sequenced in a study of Vδ1+ human thymocytes (dated by TCRdb to between 2017 and 2018). The research as a whole found: The thymic TRG and TRD repertoires appeared highly polyclonal, with Gaussian CDR3 length distributions, in contrast to the oligoclonal repertoires of peripheral blood.

No antigen has been identified for these receptors. Sequencer: Illumina MiSeq. RNA was extracted with the RNeasy mini kit and reverse transcribed using Superscript III. Multiplex PCR was used to generate CDR3 amplicons, with pooled V-gene forward primers and a constant-region reverse primer carrying Illumina adaptor overhangs. TCRdb called clones from the public reads with CATT, and repeated DNA sequences were later combined into one row. The sample records roughly 7,000 gamma-chain clones, around 39% of which are singletons. More than 1.5% of the sample rests with the top ten. What was sequenced was Vdelta1+ gamma-delta thymocytes from the thymus. Reading the label with the study, this specimen's cell subset or site is: FACS-sorted CD3+ TCRalphabeta- TCRVdelta1+ TCRVdelta2- thymocytes. These receptor sequences come from a boy less than two years old who had congenital heart surgery.

This clone was observed a handful of times. The chain combines TRGV9 with TRGJ1 or TRGJ2. The CDR3 consists of 13 residues. The V gene end was trimmed by 0 bases and the J gene end by 6 bases; junction bases not matched to a gene: 5. The V gene's germline CDR1 is GITISATS and CDR2 ISYDGTV (reference sequence). CDR3 in DNA: TGTGCCTTGTGGGAGGTGATGTTTTATAAGAAACTCTTT. The encoded protein is CALWEVMFYKKLF.

This clone was counted only a few times. The J gene is TRGJ1 or TRGJ2, the V gene TRGV9. After removal of 5 bases from V and 5 bases from J, the junction contained 6 bases not matched to a gene. The CDR3 is 12 residues long. Looked up from germline, CDR1 is GITISATS and CDR2 is ISYDGTV (reference sequence). CDR3 bases: TGTGCCTTGTGGGGGCCTCATTATAAGAAACTCTTT. The encoded protein is CALWGPHYKKLF.

This clone appeared a single time. This chain links TRGV3 with TRGJ1 or TRGJ2. Assignment of the J gene here rests on matching the DNA to germline, because TCRdb gives none. The V and J ends lost 0 bases and 5 bases, in that order; junction bases with no gene match: 7. Germline assignment: CDR1 VTNTFY and CDR2 YDVSTARD (reference sequence). The CDR3 has 14 residues. This CDR3 reads CATWDRLRDYKKLF. CDR3 nucleotide sequence: TGTGCCACCTGGGACAGGCTAAGGGATTATAAGAAACTCTTT.

The J gene was recorded as TRGJP2; no V gene was called. CDR3 length: 11 residues. This CDR3 is CATWDGWIKTF. CDR3 bases: TGTGCCACCTGGGATGGGTGGATCAAGACGTTT.

This chain connects TRGV5 to TRGJ1 or TRGJ2. No J gene is reported in TCRdb; it was inferred here by comparing the DNA with germline. The trim removed 4 bases at V and 4 bases at J, leaving 10 bases unmatched. The CDR3 loop spans 14 amino acids. Germline V CDR1 and CDR2: VINAFY, YDVSNSKD. The CDR3 reads CATWDRPKYYKKLF. In nucleotides, the CDR3 is TGTGCCACCTGGGATAGGCCGAAATATTATAAGAAACTCTTT.

This chain joins TRGV8 and TRGJ1 or TRGJ2. V lost 1 base, J lost 10 bases, and 1 base stayed unmatched. CDR3 length: 10 residues. From germline, CDR1 is VENAVY and CDR2 YDSYNSRV. The CDR3 DNA follows: TGTGCCACCTGGGATAGCAAGAAACTCTTT. It encodes CATWDSKKLF.

A J gene of TRGJP2 was called, though the V gene was not. The CDR3 spans 11 residues. The DNA for the CDR3 is TGCGCCACCTGGAGGGGTTGGATCAAGACGTTT. Encoded protein: CATWRGWIKTF.

The V gene is TRGV3, the J gene TRGJ1 or TRGJ2. In the absence of a J gene in TCRdb, the DNA was matched to germline to assign it here. Germline lookup yields CDR1 VTNTFY and CDR2 YDVSTARD (reference sequence). V trimming: 2 bases; J trimming: 0 bases; junction bases outside the gene matches: 7. This CDR3 spans 15 amino acids. The CDR3 DNA reads as TGTGCCACCTGGGACACCGGAAAGAATTATTATAAGAAACTCTTT. The encoded protein is CATWDTGKNYYKKLF.

Concerning this clone: This sample includes further DNA sequences coding for the same CDR3. V usage is TRGV8 and J usage is TRGJ1 or TRGJ2. The J gene was not available in TCRdb and was assigned here by matching the DNA to germline segments. The junction had 5 bases not matched to a gene; V was cut back by 3 bases and J by 3 bases. The germline V gene has CDR1 VENAVY and CDR2 YDSYNSRV. The CDR3 is made up of 13 amino acids. CDR3 DNA: TGTGCCACCTGGGATCGGACTTATTATAAGAAACTCTTT. Translated: CATWDRTYYKKLF.

Concerning this clone: The sample has other DNA sequences that encode this CDR3 too. The rearrangement uses TRGV5 and TRGJ1 or TRGJ2. Trimming took 0 bases from V and 8 from J; bases not matched to a gene: 7. This CDR3 has 13 amino acids. CDR1 is VINAFY and CDR2 is YDVSNSKD in the germline V gene. The CDR3 sequence is CATWDRLRDKKLF. The CDR3 bases are TGTGCCACCTGGGACAGGCTCAGGGATAAGAAACTCTTT.

This sequence joins TRGV3 and TRGJ1 or TRGJ2. No J gene was available from TCRdb, and it was assigned here by a germline match of the DNA. The germline CDR1 and CDR2 sequences are VTNTFY and YDVSTARD (reference sequence). This CDR3 is 15 amino acids long. Trimming took 2 bases from V and 3 from J; bases not matched to a gene: 10. The CDR3 DNA sequence: TGTGCCACCTGGGACACCCACCCACCTTATTATAAGAAACTCTTT. This encodes CATWDTHPPYYKKLF.